This passage covers 18 T cell receptor beta chains from one sample sequenced in a study of cytomegalovirus exposure and HLA in healthy donors (dated by TCRdb to the late 2010s). Library preparation employed the immunoSEQ multiplex PCR assay. For the multiplex PCR, a mixture combining 60 forward primers for TCR Vbeta segments and 13 reverse primers for TCR Jbeta segments was used. TCRdb limited this immuneACCESS table to in-frame rearrangements with V and J called. A share of clones is missing; checked studies link under half to unresolved V genes, and the rest is unexplained. For this sample the table gives 75,000 to 90,000 clones, of which approximately 78% were detected only once. 4% to 5.5% of the sample is in the top ten clones. Sequenced material: PBMCs. The origin of the receptors is a man aged 40-55 years in good health and CMV-seronegative.

On this clone: Mismatch with germline at one junction end may stem from a read error. The CDR3 DNA reads TGTGCCAGCAGCTTGGGACTAGCGAAGACCGGGGAGCTGTTTTTT. It specifies CASSLGLAKTGELFF. J is TRBJ2-2 and V is TRBV5-4; 8 bases are shared with TRBD2. The germline gives CDR1 SGHNT, CDR2 YYREEE (reference sequence). The CDR3 sequence is 15 residues long.

The chain employs TRBV10-3 and TRBJ1-6, with TRBD1 as a possible D gene (5 bases). Trimming took 0 bases from V and 7 from J, leaving 7 bases between them. From germline, CDR1 is ENHRY and CDR2 SYGVKD. The CDR3 is made up of 14 amino acids. The DNA for the CDR3 is TGTGCCATCAGTGAGTCAGGGGCCAATTCACCCCTCCACTTT. Translated, it gives CAISESGANSPLHF.

The chain couples TRBV28 to TRBJ2-7, with 7 bases lining up with TRBD1. Germline-derived CDR1 and CDR2 are MDHEN and SYDVKM. This CDR3 has 14 residues. Trimming at V came to 10 bases and at J to 3 bases, leaving 12 bases not matched to a gene. The CDR3 region is CANSFRTGDYEQYF. CDR3 coding DNA: TGTGCCAACTCCTTCCGGACAGGCGACTACGAGCAGTACTTC.

This clone was recorded only once. The chain joins TRBV29-1 to TRBJ2-5; 8 bases are shared with TRBD2. Germline CDR1 and CDR2: SQVTM and ANQGSEA. J gave up 0 bases and V 6 bases, and 9 bases lay outside the gene matches. The CDR3 has 15 amino acids. The CDR3 coding sequence is TGCAGCGTGACCCATCTAGCGGGTTACCAAGAGACCCAGTACTTC. This codes for CSVTHLAGYQETQYF. Variable domain in full (rest from reference TRBV29-1 and TRBJ2-5): SAVISQKPSRDICQRGTSLTIQCQVDSQVTMMFWYRQQPGQSLTLIATANQGSEATYESGFVIDKFPISRPNLTFSTLTVSNMSPEDSSIYLCSVTHLAGYQETQYFGPGTRLLVL.

The chain combines TRBV30 with TRBJ2-5; 9 bases fit TRBD2. The assigned J gene may be wrong: the sequence end matches TRBJ2-7 better. The length of the CDR3 is 16 residues. Germline V lookup: CDR1 GTSNPN, CDR2 SVGIG (reference sequence). CDR3 region: CAWSGGFASGIYEQYF. The CDR3 bases are TGTGCCTGGAGTGGGGGGTTCGCTAGCGGGATCTACGAGCAGTACTTC.

J is TRBJ2-1 and V is TRBV5-4, with D possibly being TRBD2 (6 bases). Germline lookup yields CDR1 SGHNT and CDR2 YYREEE (reference sequence). This CDR3 has 15 residues. V lost 4 bases and J lost 9, with 20 bases in between. The CDR3 protein is CASSRGGPNGIEQFF. The DNA of the CDR3 is TGTGCCAGCAGCCGCGGAGGGCCAAATGGTATTGAGCAGTTCTTC.

The rearrangement uses TRBV11-2 and TRBJ2-1; weak D call: TRBD1 (5 bases). Per the germline V gene, CDR1 is SGHAT and CDR2 is FQNNGV. The CDR3 runs 16 residues. The germline V and J ends were trimmed by 5 bases and 0 bases, with 14 bases remaining between them. The CDR3 nucleotides read TGTGCCAGCAGCGCCTCCGGACAAAGCTCCTACAATGAGCAGTTCTTC. Protein: CASSASGQSSYNEQFF.

The chain is built from TRBV9 and TRBJ2-5, with 8 bases identical to TRBD2. This CDR3 region has 19 residues. The trim removed 0 bases at V and 5 bases at J, leaving 18 bases unmatched. The germline V gene has CDR1 SGDLS and CDR2 YYNGEE. The CDR3 reads CASSVGTPGGGRTDETQYF. The CDR3 DNA reads as TGTGCCAGCAGCGTAGGGACCCCGGGGGGCGGGAGGACGGATGAGACCCAGTACTTC.

In this sample, this clone turned up a few times. The V call is TRBV7-9, the J call TRBJ2-1; D gene ambiguous. From germline, CDR1 is SEHNR and CDR2 FQNEAQ (reference sequence). The germline V and J ends were trimmed by 3 bases and 4 bases, with 13 bases remaining between them. The CDR3 extends over 15 amino acids. In DNA form, the CDR3 reads TGTGCCAGCAGCTTCGAGCTCGAACAGTACAATGAGCAGTTCTTC. Translating it yields CASSFELEQYNEQFF.

The count of this clone is one. The chain joins TRBV27 to TRBJ2-7; no reliable D call. Trimming removed 2 bases at V and 7 bases at J, with 12 bases between. The CDR3 consists of 13 residues. Per the germline V gene, CDR1 is MNHEY and CDR2 is SMNVEV (reference sequence). The CDR3 reads CASSLAVAREQYF. The CDR3 DNA follows: TGTGCCAGCAGTTTAGCGGTGGCGAGGGAGCAGTACTTC.

The chain couples TRBV13 to TRBJ2-5; 10 bases align to TRBD2. Germline CDR1 is PRHDT and CDR2 is FYEKMQ (reference sequence). V was clipped by 4 bases and J by 10 bases; unmatched bases: 18. CDR3 length: 17 amino acids. CDR3: CASSSHTSGTIRWGQYF. DNA of the CDR3: TGTGCCAGCAGCTCGCATACTAGCGGGACGATCCGTTGGGGCCAGTACTTC. The complete variable domain, with remaining parts taken from reference TRBV13 and TRBJ2-5, reads AAGVIQSPRHLIKEKRETATLKCYPIPRHDTVYWYQQGPGQDPQFLISFYEKMQSDKGSIPDRFSAQQFSDYHSELNMSSLELGDSALYFCASSSHTSGTIRWGQYFGPGTRLLVL.

The J gene is TRBJ2-1, the V gene TRBV6-5, with unresolved D. The V gene lost 3 bases and the J gene lost 0 bases, with 9 bases spanning the gap. The CDR3 covers 15 residues. Germline CDR1 reads MNHEY; CDR2 reads SVGAGI. The CDR3 coding sequence is TGTGCCAGCAGTTATAGTAGTAGCTCCTACAATGAGCAGTTCTTC. It is translated as CASSYSSSSYNEQFF.

V usage is TRBV11-2 and J usage is TRBJ1-5; D perhaps matches TRBD1 (5 bases). The germline V and J ends were trimmed by 5 bases and 2 bases, with 13 bases remaining between them. This CDR3 is built from 15 residues. Germline V gives CDR1 SGHAT, CDR2 FQNNGV. The CDR3 coding sequence is TGTGCCAGCAGCGAAGGGGTTATTGGCAATCAGCCCCAGCATTTT. This translates into CASSEGVIGNQPQHF.

This chain links TRBV11-2 with TRBJ2-3; 14 bases match TRBD2. There are 16 residues in the CDR3. The J segment lost 4 bases and the V segment lost 5 bases, leaving 5 bases of the junction unmatched. Germline V gives CDR1 SGHAT, CDR2 FQNNGV. The CDR3 protein is CASSTGTSGSADTQYF. The DNA of the CDR3 is TGTGCCAGCAGCACGGGGACTAGCGGGAGCGCAGATACGCAGTATTTT.

This rearrangement joins TRBV10-1 to TRBJ1-2; 10 bases map to TRBD1. This CDR3 region has 14 residues. V shed 5 bases and J 5 bases; nucleotides not matched to a gene: 5. Per the germline V gene, CDR1 is WNHNN and CDR2 is SYGVQD (reference sequence). CDR3 region: CASSPGTGAYGYTF. The CDR3 nucleotides read TGCGCCAGCAGTCCCGGGACAGGGGCGTATGGCTACACCTTC.

This clone was counted a few times. The chain employs TRBV7-9 and TRBJ1-4; 7 nucleotides match TRBD1. CDR3 length: 13 amino acids. The germline V gene has CDR1 SEHNR and CDR2 FQNEAQ (reference sequence). Trimming removed 6 bases from V and 7 bases from J; junction bases left unmatched: 5. The CDR3 DNA sequence: TGTGCCAGCAGACCCGGGGACAGTGAAAAACTGTTTTTT. The encoded protein is CASRPGDSEKLFF.

This clone was seen more than once but under ten times. This chain joins TRBV27 and TRBJ2-1; perhaps TRBD2 as D (5 bases). Between the trimmed V and J ends, which lost 5 bases and 6 bases, there was a span of 14 bases. The CDR3 is 14 residues long. The germline V gene encodes CDR1 MNHEY and CDR2 SMNVEV (reference sequence). CDR3 sequence reads: CASSLQIRGNEQFF. Here the CDR3 DNA reads TGTGCCAGCAGTCTGCAGATCCGGGGCAATGAGCAGTTCTTC.

The J gene is TRBJ2-1, the V gene TRBV5-4, with D tentatively TRBD2 (6 bases). Germline V gene sequence: CDR1 SGHNT, CDR2 YYREEE (reference sequence). V was shortened by 0 bases and J by 0 bases, with 7 bases between the two germline ends. This CDR3 comprises 15 residues. CDR3 in DNA: TGTGCCAGCAGCTTGGGCGGGATCTCCTACAATGAGCAGTTCTTC. It yields the protein CASSLGGISYNEQFF.